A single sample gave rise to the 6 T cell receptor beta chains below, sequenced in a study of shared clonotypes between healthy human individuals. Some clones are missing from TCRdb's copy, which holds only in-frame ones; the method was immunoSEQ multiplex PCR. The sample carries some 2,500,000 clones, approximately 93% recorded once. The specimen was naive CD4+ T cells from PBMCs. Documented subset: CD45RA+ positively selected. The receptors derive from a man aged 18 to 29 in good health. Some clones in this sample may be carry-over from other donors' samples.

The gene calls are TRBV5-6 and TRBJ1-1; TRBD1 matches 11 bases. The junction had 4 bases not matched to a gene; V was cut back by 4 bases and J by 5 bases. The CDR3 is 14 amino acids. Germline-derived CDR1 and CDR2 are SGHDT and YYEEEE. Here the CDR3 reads CASSKDRGRTEAFF. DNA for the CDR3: TGTGCCAGCAGCAAGGACAGGGGGCGAACTGAAGCTTTCTTT.

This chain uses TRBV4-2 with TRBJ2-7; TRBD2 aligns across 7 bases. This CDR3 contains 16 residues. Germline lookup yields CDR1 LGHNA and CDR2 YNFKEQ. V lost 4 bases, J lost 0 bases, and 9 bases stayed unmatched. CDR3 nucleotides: TGTGCCAGCAGCCTTCGGCCCCGGGAGGACTCCTACGAGCAGTACTTC. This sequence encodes CASSLRPREDSYEQYF.

The CDR3 region is CASSFSGTGRKQGLAVQETQYF. The CDR3 bases are TGTGCCAGCAGTTTCTCCGGGACAGGGCGAAAGCAGGGACTAGCGGTTCAAGAGACCCAGTACTTC. The chain carries TRBV27 and TRBJ2-5; TRBD2 aligns across 11 bases. There are 22 residues in the CDR3. Germline V lookup: CDR1 MNHEY, CDR2 SMNVEV (reference sequence). V was pared by 3 bases and J by 2 bases, with 23 bases of the junction left unmatched.

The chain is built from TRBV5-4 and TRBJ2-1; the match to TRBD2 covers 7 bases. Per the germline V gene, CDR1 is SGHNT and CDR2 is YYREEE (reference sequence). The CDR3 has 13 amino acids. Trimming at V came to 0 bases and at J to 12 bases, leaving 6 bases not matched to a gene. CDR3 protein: CASSLGRERVQFF. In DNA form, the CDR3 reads TGTGCCAGCAGCTTGGGGCGGGAGAGGGTGCAGTTCTTC.

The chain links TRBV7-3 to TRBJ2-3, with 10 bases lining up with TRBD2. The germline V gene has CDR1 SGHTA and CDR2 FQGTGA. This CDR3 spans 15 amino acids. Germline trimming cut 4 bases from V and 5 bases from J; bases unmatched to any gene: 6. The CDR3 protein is CASSWRTSGRDTQYF. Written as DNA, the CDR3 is TGTGCCAGCAGCTGGAGGACTAGCGGAAGAGATACGCAGTATTTT. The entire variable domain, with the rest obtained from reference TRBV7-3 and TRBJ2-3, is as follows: GAGVSQTPSNKVTEKGKYVELRCDPISGHTALYWYRQSLGQGPEFLIYFQGTGAADDSGLPNDRFFAVRPEGSVSTLKIQRTERGDSAVYLCASSWRTSGRDTQYFGPGTRLTVL.

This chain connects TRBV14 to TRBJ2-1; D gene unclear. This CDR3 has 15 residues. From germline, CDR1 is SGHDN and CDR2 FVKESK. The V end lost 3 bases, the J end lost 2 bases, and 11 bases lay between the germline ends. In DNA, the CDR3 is TGTGCCAGCAGCCACGGTCCGGCAGCCTACAATGAGCAGTTCTTC. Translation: CASSHGPAAYNEQFF.